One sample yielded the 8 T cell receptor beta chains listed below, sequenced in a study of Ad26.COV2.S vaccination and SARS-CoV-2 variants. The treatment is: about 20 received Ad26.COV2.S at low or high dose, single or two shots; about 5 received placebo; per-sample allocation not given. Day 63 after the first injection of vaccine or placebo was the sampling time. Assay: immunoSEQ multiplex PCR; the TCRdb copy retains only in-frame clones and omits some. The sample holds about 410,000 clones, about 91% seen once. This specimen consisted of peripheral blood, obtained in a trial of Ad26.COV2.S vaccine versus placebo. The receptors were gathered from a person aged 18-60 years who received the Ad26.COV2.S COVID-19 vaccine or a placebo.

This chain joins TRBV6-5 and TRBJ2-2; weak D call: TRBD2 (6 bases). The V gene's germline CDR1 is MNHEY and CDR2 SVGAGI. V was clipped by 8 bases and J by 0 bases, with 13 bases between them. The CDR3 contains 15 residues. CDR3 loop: CASGGAGTNTGELFF. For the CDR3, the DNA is TGTGCCAGCGGAGGGGCAGGGACGAACACCGGGGAGCTGTTTTTT.

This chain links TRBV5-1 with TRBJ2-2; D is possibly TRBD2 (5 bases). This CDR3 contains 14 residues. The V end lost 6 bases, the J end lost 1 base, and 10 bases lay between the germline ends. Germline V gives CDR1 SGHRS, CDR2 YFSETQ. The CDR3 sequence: CASTVSGNTGELFF. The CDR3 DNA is TGCGCCAGCACCGTCAGCGGGAACACCGGGGAGCTGTTTTTT.

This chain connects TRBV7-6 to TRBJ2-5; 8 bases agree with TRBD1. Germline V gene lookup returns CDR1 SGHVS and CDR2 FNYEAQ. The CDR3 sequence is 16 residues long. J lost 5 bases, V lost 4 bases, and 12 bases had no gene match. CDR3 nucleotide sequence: TGTGCCAGCAGCTCCGGCGGGGCAGGGGGCAGGGAGACCCAGTACTTC. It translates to CASSSGGAGGRETQYF. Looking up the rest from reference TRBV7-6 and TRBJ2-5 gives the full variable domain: GAGVSQSPRYKVTKRGQDVALRCDPISGHVSLYWYRQALGQGPEFLTYFNYEAQQDKSGLPNDRFSAERPEGSISTLTIQRTEQRDSAMYRCASSSGGAGGRETQYFGPGTRLLVL.

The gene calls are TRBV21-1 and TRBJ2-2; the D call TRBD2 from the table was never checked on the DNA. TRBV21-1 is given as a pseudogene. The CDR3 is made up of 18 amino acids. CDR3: CASSSRLAGGRRTGELFF. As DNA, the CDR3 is TGTGCCAGCAGCTCCCGACTAGCGGGAGGAAGGAGAACCGGGGAGCTGTTTTTT.

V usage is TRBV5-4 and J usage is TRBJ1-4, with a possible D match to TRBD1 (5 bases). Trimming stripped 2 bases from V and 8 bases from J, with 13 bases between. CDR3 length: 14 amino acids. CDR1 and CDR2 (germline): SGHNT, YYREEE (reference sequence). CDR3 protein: CASSLDAGNEKLFF. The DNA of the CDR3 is TGTGCCAGCAGCTTAGACGCAGGGAACGAAAAACTGTTTTTT.

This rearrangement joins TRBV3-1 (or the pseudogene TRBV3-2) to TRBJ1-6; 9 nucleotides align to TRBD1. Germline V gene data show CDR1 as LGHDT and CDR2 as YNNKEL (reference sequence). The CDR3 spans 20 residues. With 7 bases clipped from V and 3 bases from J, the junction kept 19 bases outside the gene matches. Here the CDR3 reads CASTTRNTGQGSVYNSPLHF. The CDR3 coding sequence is TGTGCCAGCACCACAAGAAATACAGGACAGGGGAGTGTCTATAATTCACCCCTCCACTTT.

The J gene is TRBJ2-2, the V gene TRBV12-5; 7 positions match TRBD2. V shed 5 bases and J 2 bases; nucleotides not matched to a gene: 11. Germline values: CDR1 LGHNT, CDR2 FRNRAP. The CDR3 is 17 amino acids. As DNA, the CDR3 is TGTGCTAGTGGTCCAAACTCCGGGACTAAAAACACCGGGGAGCTGTTTTTT. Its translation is CASGPNSGTKNTGELFF.

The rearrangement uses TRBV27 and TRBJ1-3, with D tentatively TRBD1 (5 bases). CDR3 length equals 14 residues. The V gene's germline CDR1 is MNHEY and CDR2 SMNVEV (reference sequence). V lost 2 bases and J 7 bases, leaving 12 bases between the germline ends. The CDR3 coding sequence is TGTGCCAGCAGTTTAGGAGGGGTTGGGAACACCATATATTTT. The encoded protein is CASSLGGVGNTIYF.